The present T cell receptor (beta chain) was sequenced within a study of T cell changes during pregnancy in multiple sclerosis. The protocol was immunoSEQ multiplex PCR, while the TCRdb copy is restricted to in-frame clones and leaves out a portion. The sample carries some 83,000 clones, approximately 91% recorded once. Looked up from germline, CDR1 is MDHEN and CDR2 is SYDVKM. Trimming cost V 5 bases and J 4 bases, with 17 bases left between them. The CDR3 sequence is 15 residues long. This sequence originates from a female donor in good health, serving as a control in a pregnancy study. Some clones in this sample may be carry-over from other donors' samples. V gene TRBV28 combines with J gene TRBJ1-1, with D perhaps TRBD1 (5 bases). The sample was PBMCs, taken in the first trimester of pregnancy. The CDR3 DNA reads TGTGCCAGCAGTCCTCTGATTTCCGGGGGCACTGAAGCTTTCTTT. This sequence encodes CASSPLISGGTEAFF. Variable domain in full (rest from reference TRBV28 and TRBJ1-1): DVKVTQSSRYLVKRTGEKVFLECVQDMDHENMFWYRQDPGLGLRLIYFSYDVKMKEKGDIPEGYSVSREKKERFSLILESASTNQTSMYLCASSPLISGGTEAFFGQGTRLTVV.